The 21 T cell receptor beta chains given below trace back to one sample, sequenced in a study of vaccination effects on CD4 cells after COVID-19 (dated by TCRdb to 2022 to 2024). In the ViraFEST assay, PBMC were stimulated with viral peptide pools, and antigen-specific CD4+ T cell clonotypes were then identified by expansion using TCR sequencing. After about 10 days of culture, CD4+ T cells were isolated with the EasySep CD4+ T cell isolation kit. The absence of prior SARS-CoV-2 infection in healthy vaccine recipients was confirmed by negative nucleocapsid antibodies before and after vaccination. Their specific antigens are unknown. Receptors were amplified or captured by the immunoSEQ multiplex PCR assay. TCRdb took this table from immuneACCESS and kept in-frame rearrangements with V and J called. Such tables lack part of the clones; where checked against another copy, unresolved V genes explain under half of the gap, and the rest is unexplained. In this sample the table shows 74,000 or so clones, 80% of which occur a single time. The ten largest clones add up to roughly an eighth of the sample.

The source was CD4+ T cells from PBMCs cultured with SARS-CoV-2 spike peptides, collected before COVID-19 vaccination. The sample's cell subset or site, from its label and the paper: SARS-CoV-2 spike overlapping peptide pool stimulation. The receptors stem from a human donor who received a COVID-19 vaccine.

V and J are TRBV10-3 and TRBJ1-3; D is uncertain. The CDR3 covers 17 residues. V lost 2 bases and J lost 0, with 14 bases in between. The germline CDR1 and CDR2 sequences are ENHRY and SYGVKD. CDR3 loop: CAISEPGGQRSGNTIYF. CDR3 nucleotides: TGTGCCATCAGTGAGCCAGGTGGTCAGCGCTCTGGAAACACCATATATTTT.

This chain joins TRBV3-1 (or the pseudogene TRBV3-2) and TRBJ2-3; 8 bases are shared with TRBD2. V shed 7 bases and J 2 bases; nucleotides not matched to a gene: 8. The CDR3 extends over 15 amino acids. The germline gives CDR1 LGHDT, CDR2 YNNKEL (reference sequence). CDR3 protein: CASKRGTPPTDTQYF. For the CDR3, the DNA is TGTGCCAGCAAGCGGGGGACACCCCCCACAGATACGCAGTATTTT.

This clone showed up just a few times. The V gene is TRBV7-2, the J gene TRBJ1-4; TRBD1 aligns across 8 bases. The CDR3 length is 14 residues. Germline lookup yields CDR1 SGHTA and CDR2 FQGNSA. V lost 3 bases, J lost 8 bases, and 5 bases stayed unmatched. The CDR3 protein is CASSFGQGREKLFF. The CDR3, as DNA: TGTGCCAGCAGCTTTGGACAGGGAAGGGAAAAACTGTTTTTT. The variable domain in full, completed from reference TRBV7-2 and TRBJ1-4, reads GAGVSQSPSNKVTEKGKDVELRCDPISGHTALYWYRQSLGQGLEFLIYFQGNSAPDKSGLPSDRFSAERTGGSVSTLTIQRTQQEDSAVYLCASSFGQGREKLFFGSGTQLSVL.

This chain joins TRBV5-1 and TRBJ2-2, with TRBD1 identical over 7 bases. Germline lookup yields CDR1 SGHRS and CDR2 YFSETQ. V was clipped by 1 base and J by 7 bases; unmatched bases: 4. CDR3 size: 14 residues. The CDR3 coding sequence is TGCGCCAGCAGCTTGAAACAGGGGTACGGGGAGCTGTTTTTT. This translates into CASSLKQGYGELFF. Full variable domain (missing parts from reference TRBV5-1 and TRBJ2-2): KAGVTQTPRYLIKTRGQQVTLSCSPISGHRSVSWYQQTPGQGLQFLFEYFSETQRNKGNFPGRFSGRQFSNSRSEMNVSTLELGDSALYLCASSLKQGYGELFFGEGSRLTVL.

V gene TRBV18 combines with J gene TRBJ2-7, with 7 bases identical to TRBD1. The CDR3 totals 12 residues. Germline V CDR1 and CDR2: KGHSH, LQKENI. Trimming removed 5 bases from V and 5 bases from J; junction bases left unmatched: 3. The CDR3 loop is CASSKQGNEQYV. The DNA of the CDR3 is TGTGCCAGCTCAAAACAGGGGAACGAGCAGTACGTC.

The rearrangement links TRBV5-1 to TRBJ1-1; maybe TRBD1 (5 bases). The CDR3 runs 14 residues. The V gene lost 7 bases and the J gene lost 3 bases, with 16 bases spanning the gap. Germline CDR1 SGHRS, CDR2 YFSETQ. The CDR3 region has the DNA TGCGCCAGCGCCTCCCGGGACGGTCACACTGAAGCTTTCTTT. Its protein product is CASASRDGHTEAFF.

The gene calls are TRBV18 and TRBJ1-1; no reliable D call. CDR3 size: 12 residues. V lost 4 bases, J lost 1 base, and 4 bases lay in between. The germline gives CDR1 KGHSH, CDR2 LQKENI. CDR3 nucleotide sequence: TGTGCCAGCTCACAGGGGAACACTGAAGCTTTCTTT. It yields the protein CASSQGNTEAFF. Full variable domain (rest looked up from reference TRBV18 and TRBJ1-1): NAGVMQNPRHLVRRRGQEARLRCSPMKGHSHVYWYRQLPEEGLKFMVYLQKENIIDESGMPKERFSAEFPKEGPSILRIQQVVRGDSAAYFCASSQGNTEAFFGQGTRLTVV.

This chain connects TRBV6-1 to TRBJ2-4; a possible D gene is TRBD1 (6 bases). Deletions cut 4 bases from V and 0 bases from J, with 13 bases between. CDR3 length equals 16 residues. Germline loops: CDR1 MNHNS, CDR2 SASEGT. The CDR3 is CASSVTGPLAKNIQYF. The CDR3 DNA is TGTGCCAGCAGTGTAACAGGGCCTCTAGCCAAAAACATTCAGTACTTC.

The chain combines TRBV7-9 with TRBJ1-1; no definite D call. The CDR3 has 15 residues. From germline, CDR1 is SEHNR and CDR2 FQNEAQ (reference sequence). The germline V and J ends were trimmed by 7 bases and 0 bases, with 15 bases remaining between them. As DNA, the CDR3 is TGTGCCAGCACTCTCACTGGAGAGGTGAACACTGAAGCTTTCTTT. It translates to CASTLTGEVNTEAFF.

The rearrangement joins TRBV24-1 to TRBJ1-1; D gene uncertain. The length of the CDR3 is 11 residues. Deletions cut 3 bases from V and 8 bases from J, with 6 bases between. Germline loops: CDR1 KGHDR, CDR2 SFDVKD. CDR3 residues: CATSDTSEAFF. CDR3 nucleotides: TGTGCCACCAGTGATACCTCAGAAGCTTTCTTT.

The chain links TRBV5-6 to TRBJ1-4; D is unclear. In germline, CDR1 is SGHDT, CDR2 YYEEEE. The CDR3 length is 14 residues. The ends were cut back, 0 bases at V and 4 bases at J, with 7 bases in the middle. The CDR3 DNA is TGTGCCAGCAGCTTGGTTCAGAATAATGAAAAACTGTTTTTT. This gives the protein CASSLVQNNEKLFF.

The chain combines TRBV6-6 with TRBJ1-1, with 7 bases aligning to TRBD1. Germline V gene lookup returns CDR1 MNHNY and CDR2 SVGAGI (reference sequence). CDR3 length equals 19 residues. Trimming at V came to 5 bases and at J to 2 bases, leaving 20 bases not matched to a gene. CDR3 DNA: TGTGCCAGCAGTCATTTCACAGGACAGGCCTTAGGGAGAAACACTGAAGCTTTCTTT. Its translation is CASSHFTGQALGRNTEAFF.

This clone was observed a single time. The CDR3: CASSEGLAGGNTGELFF. The CDR3 DNA is TGTGCCAGCAGTGAGGGACTAGCGGGGGGGAACACCGGGGAGCTGTTTTTT. The chain has TRBV25-1 and TRBJ2-2; TRBD2 matches at 15 bases. The J segment lost 1 base and the V segment lost 3 bases, leaving 0 bases of the junction unmatched. CDR1 and CDR2 from the germline V gene are MGHDK and SYGVNS. This CDR3 is 17 amino acids long.

This chain uses TRBV27 with TRBJ1-6, with D unclear. The CDR3 has 14 residues. CDR1 and CDR2 (germline): MNHEY, SMNVEV (reference sequence). The V gene lost 0 bases and the J gene lost 13 bases, with 13 bases spanning the gap. The CDR3 DNA reads as TGTGCCAGCAGTTTATCGATTGGAGGGTTTCCCCTCCACTTT. It yields the protein CASSLSIGGFPLHF.

The rearrangement joins TRBV30 to TRBJ1-4; D perhaps matches TRBD1 (6 bases). CDR1 is GTSNPN and CDR2 is SVGIG in the germline V gene (reference sequence). Trimming pared 2 bases from V and 7 bases from J, leaving 14 bases between. The CDR3 has 14 residues. CDR3 protein: CAWSSGGAGEKLFF. The CDR3 DNA sequence: TGTGCCTGGAGTTCGGGGGGCGCGGGTGAAAAACTGTTTTTT.

V is TRBV18 and J is TRBJ1-4; 11 bases are a match to TRBD1. The junction had 12 bases not matched to a gene; V was cut back by 6 bases and J by 9 bases. The CDR3 is 16 residues long. Looked up from germline, CDR1 is KGHSH and CDR2 is LQKENI. CDR3 DNA: TGTGCCAGCTCTCCGGACAGGGGGCGTTTCTCGCAAAAACTGTTTTTT. Its protein is CASSPDRGRFSQKLFF.

The V call is TRBV7-8, the J call TRBJ2-7; 13 bases fit TRBD2. Trimming removed 3 bases from V and 6 bases from J; junction bases left unmatched: 5. The CDR3 runs 15 residues. Germline CDR1 SGHVS, CDR2 FQNEAQ. Here the CDR3 DNA reads TGTGCCAGCAGCTTCCCCGGGACTAGCGGGGTCGAGCAGTACGTC. Its translation: CASSFPGTSGVEQYV.

The V call is TRBV19, the J call TRBJ2-3; the match to TRBD2 covers 11 bases. Germline assignment: CDR1 LNHDA and CDR2 SQIVND (reference sequence). The ends lost 4 bases at V and 1 base at J; junction bases unmatched: 7. This CDR3 has 17 residues. The CDR3 loop is CASSTSRSGGGTDTQYF. CDR3 nucleotide sequence: TGTGCCAGTAGTACATCCCGTAGCGGGGGGGGCACAGATACGCAGTATTTT.

The J gene is TRBJ1-1, the V gene TRBV29-1; TRBD1 matches at 7 bases. Germline CDR1 and CDR2: SQVTM and ANQGSEA. V was pared by 4 bases and J by 1 base, with 18 bases of the junction left unmatched. The CDR3 has 18 amino acids. The CDR3 DNA sequence: TGCAGCGTTGGAGTGGTCAGACAGGGTGTTATTTGGAACACTGAAGCTTTCTTT. Encoded protein: CSVGVVRQGVIWNTEAFF.

The chain joins TRBV19 to TRBJ2-5; 8 bases align to TRBD2. The CDR3 is made up of 17 amino acids. Germline CDR1 is LNHDA and CDR2 is SQIVND (reference sequence). V shed 5 bases, J shed 6 bases, and the junction held 17 bases outside the gene matches. The DNA of the CDR3 is TGTGCCAGTAGTTCCCGTTTTACTAGCGGCCCCCCGAAGACCCAGTACTTC. This encodes CASSSRFTSGPPKTQYF. Variable domain in full (rest from reference TRBV19 and TRBJ2-5): DGGITQSPKYLFRKEGQNVTLSCEQNLNHDAMYWYRQDPGQGLRLIYYSQIVNDFQKGDIAEGYSVSREKKESFPLTVTSAQKNPTAFYLCASSSRFTSGPPKTQYFGPGTRLLVL.

V usage is TRBV10-3 and J usage is TRBJ1-1; 7 positions agree with TRBD1. Germline values: CDR1 ENHRY, CDR2 SYGVKD. V was clipped by 3 bases and J by 1 base; unmatched bases: 5. This CDR3 has 15 amino acids. Here the CDR3 reads CAISDPGQSNTEAFF. DNA of the CDR3: TGTGCCATCAGTGACCCGGGACAGTCGAACACTGAAGCTTTCTTT.